This TCR beta chain was documented in a study of T cells in Graves' hyperthyroidism and ophthalmopathy. Amplification targeted TCR beta CDR3 regions from RNA transcripts. TCR CDR3 regions were first amplified by RT-PCR with HTBI primers. From the multiplex PCR reads, TCRdb called clonotypes with MiXCR, one entry per CDR3 protein. The sample carries under 400,000 distinct CDR3 sequences, over 15% recorded once. V was trimmed by 7 bases and J by 4 bases, leaving 7 bases between them. CDR1 is LNHNV, CDR2 YYDKDF, per germline (reference sequence). This CDR3 comprises 12 residues. This clonotype was recorded many times.

V is TRBV15 and J is TRBJ2-2, with a weak D call TRBD1 (5 bases). The sequence came from a woman in her thirties or forties with Graves' ophthalmopathy. Sequencing was done on a sample of blood. CDR3 coding DNA: TGTGCCACCAAGGGGTCCACCGGGGAGCTGTTTTTT. Translation: CATKGSTGELFF.